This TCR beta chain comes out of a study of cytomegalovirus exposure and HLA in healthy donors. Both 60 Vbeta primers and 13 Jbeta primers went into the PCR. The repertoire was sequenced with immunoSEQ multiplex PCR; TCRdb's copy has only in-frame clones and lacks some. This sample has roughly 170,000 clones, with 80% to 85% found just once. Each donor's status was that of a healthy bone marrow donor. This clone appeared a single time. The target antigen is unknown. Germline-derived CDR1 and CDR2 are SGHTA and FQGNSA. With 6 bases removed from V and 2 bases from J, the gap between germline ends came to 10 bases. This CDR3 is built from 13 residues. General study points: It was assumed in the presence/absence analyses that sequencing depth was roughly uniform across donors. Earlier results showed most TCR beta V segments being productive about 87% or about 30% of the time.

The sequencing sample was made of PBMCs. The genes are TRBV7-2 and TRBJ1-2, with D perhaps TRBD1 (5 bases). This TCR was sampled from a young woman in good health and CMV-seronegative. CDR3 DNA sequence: TGTGCCAGCAGAGCGGGACGGAACTATGGCTACACCTTC. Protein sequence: CASRAGRNYGYTF. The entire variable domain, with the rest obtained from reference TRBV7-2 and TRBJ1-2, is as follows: GAGVSQSPSNKVTEKGKDVELRCDPISGHTALYWYRQSLGQGLEFLIYFQGNSAPDKSGLPSDRFSAERTGGSVSTLTIQRTQQEDSAVYLCASRAGRNYGYTFGSGTRLTVV.